The entry below gives a single TCR beta chain sequence along with its context. These data belong to a study of blood T cell repertoires in COVID-19. Whole-study context: Researchers got acute and convalescent COVID-19 samples from the United States, Italy and Spain.

Only in-frame clones appear in the TCRdb table, and some are missing; sequencing was by immunoSEQ multiplex PCR. The data hold around 27,000 clones, with 80% to 90% observed a single time. This CDR3 has 14 amino acids. V shed 1 base and J shed 7 bases, with 12 bases lying between them. Looked up from germline, CDR1 is SGHRS and CDR2 is YFSETQ. V is TRBV5-1 and J is TRBJ1-3, with D uncertain. The origin of this receptor is a man in his sixties with acute or convalescent COVID-19. The sample was peripheral blood. DNA of the CDR3: TGCGCCAGCAGCTTGACCGAGGGTTCTAACACCATATATTTT. This translates into CASSLTEGSNTIYF.